The 4 T cell receptor beta chains below all came from one sample that was sequenced in a study of CD8 T cells in ankylosing spondylitis (dated by TCRdb to about 2017). Library generation was performed with 5' RACE. Sequencing was performed on an Illumina HiSeq 2500. Through fastp at Q25 and MiXCR, TCRdb rebuilt clones from the public reads, retaining in-frame beta chains. Records with the same CDR3 protein are collapsed into one entry carrying the most frequent genes and DNA. In all, the sample holds under 130,000 distinct CDR3 sequences, and 24% of those were seen once. Approximately 13% of the sample is held by the ten biggest clonotypes. Sequenced material: synovial fluid, either unsorted or a sorted T cell fraction (not recorded which). Receptors were obtained from a male donor with ankylosing spondylitis.

The chain combines TRBV12-3 or TRBV12-4 with TRBJ2-7; 9 bases line up with TRBD1. J gave up 4 bases and V 8 bases, and 9 bases lay outside the gene matches. The CDR3 has 14 amino acids. The CDR3 is CASARTGALYEQYF. CDR3 DNA: TGTGCCAGCGCGCGGACAGGGGCCTTGTACGAGCAGTACTTC.

The chain recombines TRBV3-1 with TRBJ2-3; TRBD2 might be the D (5 bases). Germline CDR1 reads LGHDT; CDR2 reads YNNKEL (reference sequence). The CDR3 spans 16 residues. V was clipped by 2 bases and J by 0 bases, with 12 bases between them. The CDR3 loop reads CASSQKAALSTDTQYF. DNA of the CDR3: TGTGCCAGCAGCCAAAAAGCGGCCCTTAGCACAGATACGCAGTATTTT.

This chain connects TRBV20-1 to TRBJ2-1; maybe TRBD2 (6 bases). CDR1 and CDR2 from the germline V gene are DFQATT and SNEGSKA (reference sequence). V shed 1 base and J shed 2 bases, with 12 bases lying between them. The CDR3 spans 15 residues. The CDR3 DNA follows: TGCAGTGCTAGAGCCGCCAGCGGGCCCTACAATGAGCAGTTCTTC. Translation: CSARAASGPYNEQFF.

The chain has TRBV6-1 and TRBJ1-3; TRBD1 agrees at 8 bases. The CDR3 is 16 amino acids. Germline V gives CDR1 MNHNS, CDR2 SASEGT. Losses at the gene ends were 4 bases for V and 6 bases for J; bases not matched to a gene: 11. As DNA, the CDR3 is TGTGCCAGCAGTGGGACAGGGCAAGCGGGGTTAAACACCATATATTTT. Protein: CASSGTGQAGLNTIYF.